This is a list of T cell receptor beta chains from one sample in a study of T cell changes during pregnancy in multiple sclerosis. Using immunoSEQ multiplex PCR, the repertoire was profiled, and TCRdb retains in-frame clones only, with some absent. The repertoire consists of tens of thousands of clones, with 75% to 95% occurring once and the leading ten covering about 0.9%. This sample comprised peripheral blood, obtained before pregnancy. The source is a female donor with multiple sclerosis, enrolled in a pregnancy study. The CDR3 runs from the conserved cysteine through the conserved F or W. A D gene is named only where the DNA matches it firmly. Some rows have no size entry. The others give once, few or many, or a class for an expanded clone.

J gene	D gene	V gene	clone size	CDR3 protein	CDR3 DNA
TRBJ2-1	TRBD2	TRBV7-2	-	CASSSTSGHYNEQFF	TGTGCCAGCAGCTCGACTAGCGGACACTACAATGAGCAGTTCTTC
TRBJ2-1	TRBD2	TRBV5-1	-	CASSLDPGTRPLNEQFF	TGCGCCAGCAGCTTGGACCCCGGGACTAGACCCCTCAATGAGCAGTTCTTC
TRBJ1-3	-	TRBV12-5	-	CASGLTANSGNTIYF	TGTGCTAGTGGTTTGACAGCCAACTCTGGAAACACCATATATTTT
TRBJ1-1	TRBD1	TRBV5-6	-	CASSLVGTGRDTEAFF	TGTGCCAGCAGCTTGGTTGGGACAGGAAGGGACACTGAAGCTTTCTTT
TRBJ1-4	-	TRBV7-2	-	CASSPGDFLNELFF	TGTGCCAGCAGCCCGGGAGATTTCTTAAATGAACTGTTTTTT
TRBJ2-2	TRBD2	TRBV7-2	-	CASSPSVRLAGTGELFF	TGTGCCAGCAGCCCCTCCGTCAGACTAGCAGGCACCGGGGAGCTGTTTTTT
TRBJ1-1	-	TRBV19	-	CASSIDPDREAFF	TGTGCCAGTAGTATAGACCCCGACAGGGAAGCTTTCTTT
TRBJ2-7	-	TRBV7-8	-	CASSTTTAYEQYF	TGTGCCAGCAGCACTACTACCGCCTACGAGCAGTACTTC
TRBJ2-1	-	TRBV4-2	-	CASSRADLANVYNEQFF	TGTGCCAGCAGCCGAGCCGACCTAGCGAATGTCTACAATGAGCAGTTCTTC
TRBJ2-3	-	TRBV15	once	CATSRGGGADTQYF	TGTGCCACCAGCAGAGGGGGCGGGGCAGATACGCAGTATTTT
TRBJ1-1	-	TRBV4-2	-	CASSQDREAFF	TGTGCCAGCAGCCAAGACAGGGAAGCTTTCTTT
TRBJ2-2	TRBD1	TRBV9	once	CASSVLQGQGASGELFF	TGTGCCAGCAGCGTCCTCCAGGGACAGGGGGCTTCCGGGGAGCTGTTTTTT
TRBJ1-2	TRBD1	TRBV27	once	CASSLYRGNYGYTF	TGTGCCAGCAGTTTATACAGGGGTAACTATGGCTACACCTTC
TRBJ2-3	-	TRBV7-3	-	CASSSDLDTQYF	TGTGCCAGCAGCTCTGACTTAGATACGCAGTATTTT
TRBJ1-1	-	TRBV5-4	-	CASSSPGTTEAFF	TGTGCCAGCAGCTCGCCGGGTACCACTGAAGCTTTCTTT
TRBJ1-3	-	TRBV7-2	-	CASSSEPGNTIYF	TGTGCCAGCAGCTCGGAGCCTGGAAACACCATATATTTT
TRBJ2-7	-	TRBV30	-	CAWSKWGRLYEQYF	TGTGCCTGGAGCAAATGGGGGAGGCTCTACGAGCAGTACTTC
TRBJ1-6	-	TRBV7-8	-	CASSLYGRQGASPLHF	TGTGCCAGCAGCCTGTACGGAAGGCAGGGCGCATCACCCCTCCACTTT
TRBJ2-5	-	TRBV30	-	CAWSVRRGETQYF	TGTGCCTGGAGTGTACGAAGAGGAGAGACCCAGTACTTC
TRBJ2-5	TRBD1	TRBV29-1	-	CSVALTGLGETQYF	TGCAGCGTCGCACTGACAGGGTTGGGGGAGACCCAGTACTTC
TRBJ1-1	TRBD1	TRBV30	-	CAWQGQGFLAEAFF	TGTGCCTGGCAGGGACAGGGGTTTTTAGCTGAAGCTTTCTTT
TRBJ2-3	-	TRBV6-4	once	CASSEGGGGTDTQYF	TGTGCCAGCAGTGAGGGGGGGGGCGGCACAGATACGCAGTATTTT